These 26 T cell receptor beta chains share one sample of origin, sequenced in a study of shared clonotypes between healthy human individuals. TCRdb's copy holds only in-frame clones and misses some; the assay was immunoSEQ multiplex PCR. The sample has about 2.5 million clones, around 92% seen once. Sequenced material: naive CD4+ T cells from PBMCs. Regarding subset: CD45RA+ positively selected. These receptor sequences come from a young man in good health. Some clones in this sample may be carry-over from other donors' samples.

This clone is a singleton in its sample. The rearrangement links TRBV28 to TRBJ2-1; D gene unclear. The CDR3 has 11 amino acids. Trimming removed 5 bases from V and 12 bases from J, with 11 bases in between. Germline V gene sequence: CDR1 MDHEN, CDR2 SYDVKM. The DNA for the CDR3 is TGTGCCAGCAGTCTATATGGGTTGCAGTTCTTC. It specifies CASSLYGLQFF.

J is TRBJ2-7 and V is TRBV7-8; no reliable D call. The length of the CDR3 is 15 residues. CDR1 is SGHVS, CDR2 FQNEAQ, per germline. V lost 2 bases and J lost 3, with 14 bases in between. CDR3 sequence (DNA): TGTGCCAGCAGCTTAAACCCCCCGACGGGCTACGAGCAGTACTTC. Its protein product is CASSLNPPTGYEQYF.

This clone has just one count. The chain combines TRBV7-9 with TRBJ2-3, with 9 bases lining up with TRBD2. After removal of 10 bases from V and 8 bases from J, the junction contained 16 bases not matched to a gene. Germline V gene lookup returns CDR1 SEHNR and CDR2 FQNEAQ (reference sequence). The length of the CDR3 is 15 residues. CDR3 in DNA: TGTGCCACCCCTCTTGGTAGCGGGAGATTAGGTACGCAGTATTTT. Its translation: CATPLGSGRLGTQYF.

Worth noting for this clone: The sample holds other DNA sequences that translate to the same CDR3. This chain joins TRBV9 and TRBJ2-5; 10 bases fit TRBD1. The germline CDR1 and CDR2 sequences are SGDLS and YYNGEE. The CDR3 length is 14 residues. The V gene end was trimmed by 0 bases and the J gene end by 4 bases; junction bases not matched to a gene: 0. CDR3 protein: CASSVGQGAETQYF. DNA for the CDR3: TGTGCCAGCAGCGTAGGACAGGGGGCAGAGACCCAGTACTTC. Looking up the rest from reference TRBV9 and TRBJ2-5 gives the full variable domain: DSGVTQTPKHLITATGQRVTLRCSPRSGDLSVYWYQQSLDQGLQFLIQYYNGEERAKGNILERFSAQQFPDLHSELNLSSLELGDSALYFCASSVGQGAETQYFGPGTRLLVL.

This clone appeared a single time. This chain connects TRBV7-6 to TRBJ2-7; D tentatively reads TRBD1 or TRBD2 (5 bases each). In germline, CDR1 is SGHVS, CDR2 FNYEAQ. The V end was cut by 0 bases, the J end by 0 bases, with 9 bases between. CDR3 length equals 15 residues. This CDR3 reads CASSLAGDGSYEQYF. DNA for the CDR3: TGTGCCAGCAGCTTAGCGGGGGATGGCTCCTACGAGCAGTACTTC.

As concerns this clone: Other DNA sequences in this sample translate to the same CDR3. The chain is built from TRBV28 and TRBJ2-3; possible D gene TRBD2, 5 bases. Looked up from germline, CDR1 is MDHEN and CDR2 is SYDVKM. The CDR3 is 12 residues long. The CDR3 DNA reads TGTGCGACGCGTGGCGGGACAGATACGCAGTATTTT. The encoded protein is CATRGGTDTQYF.

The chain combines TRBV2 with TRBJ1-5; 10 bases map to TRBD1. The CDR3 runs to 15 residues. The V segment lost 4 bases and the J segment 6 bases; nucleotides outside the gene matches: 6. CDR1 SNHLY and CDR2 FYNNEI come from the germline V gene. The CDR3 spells CASSVPGQGVQPQHF. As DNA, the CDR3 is TGTGCCAGCAGTGTTCCCGGACAGGGGGTTCAGCCCCAGCATTTT.

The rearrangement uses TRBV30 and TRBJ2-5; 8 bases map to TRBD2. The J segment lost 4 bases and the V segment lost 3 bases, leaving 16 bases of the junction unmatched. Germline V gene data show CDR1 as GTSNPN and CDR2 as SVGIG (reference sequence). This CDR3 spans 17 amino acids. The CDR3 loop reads CAWRRKGGRLVGETQYF. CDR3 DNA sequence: TGTGCCTGGAGGCGTAAGGGCGGGAGGTTGGTTGGAGAGACCCAGTACTTC.

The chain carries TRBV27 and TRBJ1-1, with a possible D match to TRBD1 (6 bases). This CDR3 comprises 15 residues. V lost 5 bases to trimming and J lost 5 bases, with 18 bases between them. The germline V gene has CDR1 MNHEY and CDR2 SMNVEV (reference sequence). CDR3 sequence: CASSLNGGRGTEAFF. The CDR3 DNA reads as TGTGCCAGCAGTCTTAATGGGGGGAGGGGGACTGAAGCTTTCTTT.

CDR3 loop: CASSLLPGWGSGNTIYF. CDR3 nucleotide sequence: TGTGCCAGCAGTTTATTGCCAGGGTGGGGTTCTGGAAACACCATATATTTT. V and J are TRBV28 and TRBJ1-3; maybe TRBD1 (5 bases). V was trimmed by 1 base and J by 1 base, leaving 14 bases between them. The germline V gene has CDR1 MDHEN and CDR2 SYDVKM. The CDR3 has 17 amino acids.

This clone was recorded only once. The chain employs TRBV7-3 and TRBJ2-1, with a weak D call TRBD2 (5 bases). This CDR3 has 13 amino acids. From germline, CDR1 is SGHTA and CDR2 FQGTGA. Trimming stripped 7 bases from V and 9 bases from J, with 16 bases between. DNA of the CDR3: TGTGCCAGCATTCGGGATGGCCTTGGTGAGCAGTTCTTC. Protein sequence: CASIRDGLGEQFF.

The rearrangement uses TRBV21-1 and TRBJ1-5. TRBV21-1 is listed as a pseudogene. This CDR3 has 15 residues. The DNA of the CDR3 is TGTGCCAGCAGCAAGGCCCTGGTAAGCTATCAGCCCCAGCATTTT. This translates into CASSKALVSYQPQHF.

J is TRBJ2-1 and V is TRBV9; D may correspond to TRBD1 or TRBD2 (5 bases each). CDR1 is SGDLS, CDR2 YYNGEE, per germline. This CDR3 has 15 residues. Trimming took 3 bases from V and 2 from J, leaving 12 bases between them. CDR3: CASSDSGTPYNEQFF. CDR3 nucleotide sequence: TGTGCCAGCAGCGATTCAGGGACCCCCTACAATGAGCAGTTCTTC.

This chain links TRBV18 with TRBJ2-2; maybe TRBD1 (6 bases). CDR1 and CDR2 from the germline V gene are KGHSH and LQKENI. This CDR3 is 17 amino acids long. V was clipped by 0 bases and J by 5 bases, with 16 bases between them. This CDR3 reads CASSPPLGQKGTGELFF. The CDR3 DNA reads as TGTGCCAGCTCACCACCTCTTGGACAGAAAGGGACCGGGGAGCTGTTTTTT.

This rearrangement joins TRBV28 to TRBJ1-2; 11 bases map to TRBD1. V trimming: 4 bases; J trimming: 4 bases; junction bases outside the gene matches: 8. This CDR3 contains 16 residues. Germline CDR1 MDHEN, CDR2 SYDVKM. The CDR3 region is CASSSPRTGGGYGYTF. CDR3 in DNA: TGTGCCAGCAGTTCACCCCGGACAGGGGGCGGCTATGGCTACACCTTC.

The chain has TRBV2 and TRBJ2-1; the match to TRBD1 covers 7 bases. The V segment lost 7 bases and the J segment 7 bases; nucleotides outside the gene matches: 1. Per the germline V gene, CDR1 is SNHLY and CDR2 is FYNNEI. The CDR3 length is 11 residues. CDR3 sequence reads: CASTRGNEQFF. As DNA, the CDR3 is TGTGCCAGCACCAGGGGGAATGAGCAGTTCTTC.

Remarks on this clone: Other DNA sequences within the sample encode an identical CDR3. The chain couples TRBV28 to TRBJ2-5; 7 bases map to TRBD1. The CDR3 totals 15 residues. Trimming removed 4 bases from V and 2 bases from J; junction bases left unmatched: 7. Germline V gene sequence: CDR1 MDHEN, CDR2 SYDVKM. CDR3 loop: CASSSPGQSQETQYF. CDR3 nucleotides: TGTGCCAGCAGTTCGCCGGGACAGTCACAAGAGACCCAGTACTTC.

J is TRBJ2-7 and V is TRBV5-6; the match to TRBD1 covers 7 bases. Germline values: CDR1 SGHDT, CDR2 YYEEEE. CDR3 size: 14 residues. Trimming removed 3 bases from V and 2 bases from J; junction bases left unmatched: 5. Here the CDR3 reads CASSYRDRPYEQYF. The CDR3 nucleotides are TGTGCCAGCAGCTACCGGGACAGACCCTACGAGCAGTACTTC.

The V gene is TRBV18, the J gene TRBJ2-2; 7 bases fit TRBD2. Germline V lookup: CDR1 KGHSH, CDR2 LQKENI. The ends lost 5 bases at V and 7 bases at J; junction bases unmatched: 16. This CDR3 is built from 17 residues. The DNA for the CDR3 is TGTGCCAGCTCATTGACTGCTTTATTAGCGGGCCTCGGGGAGCTGTTTTTT. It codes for CASSLTALLAGLGELFF.

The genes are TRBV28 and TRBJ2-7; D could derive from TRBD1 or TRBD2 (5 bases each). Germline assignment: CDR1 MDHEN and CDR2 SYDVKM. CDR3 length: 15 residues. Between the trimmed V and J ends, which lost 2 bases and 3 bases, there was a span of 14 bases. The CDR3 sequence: CASSLRRERGYEQYF. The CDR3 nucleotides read TGTGCCAGCAGTTTACGCCGGGAAAGGGGCTACGAGCAGTACTTC.

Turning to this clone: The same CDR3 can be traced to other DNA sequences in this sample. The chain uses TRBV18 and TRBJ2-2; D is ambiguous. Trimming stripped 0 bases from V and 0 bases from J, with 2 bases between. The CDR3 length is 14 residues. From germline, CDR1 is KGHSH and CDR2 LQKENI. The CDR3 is CASSPPSNTGELFF. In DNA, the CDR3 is TGTGCCAGCTCACCACCATCGAACACCGGGGAGCTGTTTTTT.

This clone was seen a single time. In DNA, the CDR3 is TGTGCCAGCTCACCACTAGAAGGGGCCGATACGCAGTATTTT. Its translation is CASSPLEGADTQYF. This chain connects TRBV18 to TRBJ2-3; tentatively, D is TRBD1 (5 bases). Germline CDR1 reads KGHSH; CDR2 reads LQKENI. This CDR3 is built from 14 residues. Trimming left V 1 base short and J 6 bases short, with 11 bases between.

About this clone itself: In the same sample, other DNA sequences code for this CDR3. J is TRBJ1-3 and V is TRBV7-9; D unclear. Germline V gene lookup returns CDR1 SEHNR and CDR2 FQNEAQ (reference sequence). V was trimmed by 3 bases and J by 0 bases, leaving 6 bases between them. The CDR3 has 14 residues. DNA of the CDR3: TGTGCCAGCAGCTTGGATGGCTCTGGAAACACCATATATTTT. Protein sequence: CASSLDGSGNTIYF.

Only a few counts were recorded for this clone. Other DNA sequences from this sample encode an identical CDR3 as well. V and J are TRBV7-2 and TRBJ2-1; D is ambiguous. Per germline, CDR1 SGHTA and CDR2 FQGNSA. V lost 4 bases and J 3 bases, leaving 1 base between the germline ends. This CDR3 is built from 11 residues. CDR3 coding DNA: TGTGCCAGCAGCTACTACAATGAGCAGTTCTTC. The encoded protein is CASSYYNEQFF.

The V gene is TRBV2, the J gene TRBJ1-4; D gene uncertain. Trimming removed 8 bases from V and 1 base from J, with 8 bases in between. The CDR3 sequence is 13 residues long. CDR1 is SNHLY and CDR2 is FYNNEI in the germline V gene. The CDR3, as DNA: TGTGCCAGCGCCTACGAAACTAATGAAAAACTGTTTTTT. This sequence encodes CASAYETNEKLFF.

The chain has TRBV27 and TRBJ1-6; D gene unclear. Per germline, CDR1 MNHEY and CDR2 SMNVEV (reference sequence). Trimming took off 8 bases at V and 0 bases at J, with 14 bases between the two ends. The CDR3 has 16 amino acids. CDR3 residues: CASRWAESSYNSPLHF. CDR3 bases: TGTGCCAGCCGATGGGCGGAGAGCTCCTATAATTCACCCCTCCACTTT.